These 9 T cell receptor beta chains share one sample of origin, sequenced in a study of T cell changes during pregnancy in multiple sclerosis. Assay: immunoSEQ multiplex PCR; the TCRdb copy retains only in-frame clones and omits some. Of tens of thousands of clones in the sample, 88% were seen once. Sequences were derived from peripheral blood, sampled in the first trimester of pregnancy. These receptors originate from a female donor with multiple sclerosis, enrolled in a pregnancy study.

The rearrangement links TRBV6-5 to TRBJ2-7; TRBD2 might be the D (6 bases). V gave up 0 bases and J gave up 2 bases, with 11 bases separating them. The germline gives CDR1 MNHEY, CDR2 SVGAGI. The length of the CDR3 is 15 residues. The CDR3: CASSYSAGSPYEQYF. CDR3 coding DNA: TGTGCCAGCAGTTACTCGGCCGGGAGCCCCTACGAGCAGTACTTC.

This clone showed up just a few times. The CDR3 region has the DNA TGTGCCAGCAGCCGGAAACGGGGTGACACTGAAGCTTTCTTT. This sequence encodes CASSRKRGDTEAFF. The V call is TRBV4-2, the J call TRBJ1-1; D is unresolved. There are 14 residues in the CDR3. Per the germline V gene, CDR1 is LGHNA and CDR2 is YNFKEQ. V lost 4 bases, J lost 3 bases, and 12 bases lay in between.

The chain couples TRBV13 to TRBJ2-7; TRBD1 is a possible D gene (5 bases). The germline V and J ends were trimmed by 5 bases and 3 bases, with 14 bases remaining between them. Germline lookup yields CDR1 PRHDT and CDR2 FYEKMQ (reference sequence). CDR3 length: 14 residues. CDR3 in amino acids: CASSPRPRGYEQYF. CDR3 sequence (DNA): TGTGCCAGCAGCCCACGACCAAGGGGCTACGAGCAGTACTTC.

DNA for the CDR3: TGTGCCAGCAGTCTACCGGGACAGTGGCACGAGCAGTACTTC. Its translation is CASSLPGQWHEQYF. This chain connects TRBV25-1 to TRBJ2-7, with 7 bases lining up with TRBD1. Trimming at V came to 5 bases and at J to 5 bases, leaving 9 bases not matched to a gene. The CDR3 is 14 amino acids. CDR1 and CDR2 from the germline V gene are MGHDK and SYGVNS.

The rearrangement links TRBV4-3 to TRBJ2-7; 7 bases are shared with TRBD2. Matching the DNA end better, TRBJ2-1 makes the J call doubtful. Germline-derived CDR1 and CDR2 are LGHNA and YSLEER. CDR3 length equals 16 residues. CDR3 sequence: CASSQTVGLADNEQFF. CDR3 nucleotide sequence: TGCGCCAGCAGCCAAACAGTAGGGCTAGCGGACAATGAGCAGTTCTTC.

The CDR3 DNA follows: TGTGCCAGCAGTCGAGAAAAGAACTCCCCCTACGAGCAGTACTTC. This encodes CASSREKNSPYEQYF. The V and J genes are TRBV6-5 and TRBJ2-7; D gene ambiguous. V gave up 5 bases and J gave up 2 bases, with 16 bases separating them. The CDR3 runs 15 residues. Per the germline V gene, CDR1 is MNHEY and CDR2 is SVGAGI.

The chain has TRBV5-1 and TRBJ1-2, with a weak D call TRBD1 (5 bases). CDR1 is SGHRS, CDR2 YFSETQ, per germline. Trimming stripped 4 bases from V and 5 bases from J, with 12 bases between. The CDR3 extends over 13 amino acids. The CDR3 sequence: CASSPGGDYGYTF. As DNA, the CDR3 is TGCGCCAGCAGCCCCGGAGGGGATTATGGCTACACCTTC.

J is TRBJ2-7 and V is TRBV5-4; 9 positions match TRBD1. The V gene end was trimmed by 6 bases and the J gene end by 4 bases; junction bases not matched to a gene: 11. The germline gives CDR1 SGHNT, CDR2 YYREEE (reference sequence). The CDR3 is made up of 15 amino acids. CDR3 bases: TGTGCCAGCAAAACTGGAGGACAGGGGACTTACGAGCAGTACTTC. Protein product: CASKTGGQGTYEQYF.

This chain uses TRBV15 with TRBJ2-2; no clear D gene. V was pared by 4 bases and J by 6 bases, with 9 bases between. The CDR3 has 13 residues. The germline V gene has CDR1 LNHNV and CDR2 YYDKDF (reference sequence). In nucleotides, the CDR3 is TGTGCCACCAGCACGACTCCCGCCGGGGAGCTGTTTTTT. It specifies CATSTTPAGELFF.